Detailed here is one T cell receptor (beta chain). Its antigen is still unknown. Per-base qualities were not stored, and no clone one base away is much larger. V is shortened by 1 base, J by 2 bases, and the region joining them spans 14 bases. As encoded in the germline V gene, CDR1 is MGHRA while CDR2 is YSYEKL. Including the terminal cysteine and phenylalanine, the CDR3 comprises 16 residues. This entry keeps only the CDR3 DNA: 48 bases, framed from base 1. The cohort comprised 550 to 700 healthy bone marrow donors. At the time of sampling, every cohort member was nominally healthy, though immune exposures that went unrecorded were likely present. The donor tested CMV seropositive, placing the donor among the 250 to 350 seropositive members of the cohort. A peripheral blood sample was collected from each donor, and TCR beta sequencing was performed on peripheral blood mononuclear cells. The Qiagen DNeasy Blood Extraction Kit was used to extract genomic DNA from the blood cell samples.

This sample stems from a study of cytomegalovirus exposure and HLA in healthy donors (dated by TCRdb to the late 2010s). With respect to the entire study: According to an earlier analysis of 550 to 750 of the donors, roughly 180 million T cells yielded roughly 110 million unique TCR beta sequences and about 300 Gb of sequence data. On average, around 240,000 unique TCR beta nucleotide sequences were sequenced per donor among a few hundred genotyped donors of the cohort, with 15% to 20% of those sequences being non-productive. All discovery cohort repertoires had been generated using a single sequencing platform. Of the roughly 430 genotyped donors, approximately 83% fell in the genetic ancestry cluster associated with self-reported Caucasian donors. HLA typing included class I and class II loci at four-digit resolution. The later analysis used no new phenotypic data to find candidate immune exposures, relying instead on TCR beta sequences and their occurrence across donors. Using immunosequencing, the study profiled T cell repertoires from fewer than 700 subjects and related those repertoires to cytomegalovirus serostatus. The study aimed to test whether cataloging public T cell receptors could reveal signatures of past pathogen exposure. Genome-wide SNP genotypes for about 55% of the roughly 670 donors were used in a later genetic analysis, which treated that subset as a discovery cohort. To decide whether each TCR beta V gene segment behaved as functional or pseudogenic, an earlier analysis of some 600 of the donors relied on high-throughput TCR beta sequencing. High-throughput TCR immunosequencing, statistical association of individual TCRs with disease status, and machine learning were combined to predict cytomegalovirus infection status. The number of donors typed differed by locus, with roughly 629-640 for A, B, C, DRB1 and DQB1, more than 500 for DQA1, 606 for DPA1, and under 490 for DPB1. Along with the roughly 710-subject first cohort, a separate validation cohort of over a hundred different subjects was used. A later analysis re-analyzed previously published TCR beta repertoires from approximately 700 donors and added high-resolution HLA genotyping to study TCR occurrence patterns. Alongside the repertoire data, information on donor age, sex, ethnicity and CMV serostatus was compiled. Approximately 310 gigabases of sequencing data and tens of millions of unique TCR sequences were included in an early release covering under 650 HLA-typed donors. A handful of DR-DQ haplotypes were handled as single units for association and clustering because linkage in the cohort was strong. Study-wide conclusions, independent of this receptor: The only immune exposure information available for the cohort was CMV serostatus. The authors suggested that the approach could potentially be extended to other disease states and immunological phenotypes. Because counts were too low, more than 15 rarely observed V segments, including chromosome 9 orphons, were excluded from the earlier analysis of several hundred of the donors. V-gene and J-gene trimming of TCR beta chains was associated with a missense DCLRE1C variant in a later genetic analysis, and the association was replicated in an independent cohort. A few of the identified cytomegalovirus-associated TCR beta chains were confirmed in vitro to be specific for cytomegalovirus antigens. Most TCR sequences were observed very rarely across donors, whereas some public TCRs were present in many individuals. Assigning TCR associations to individual alleles was difficult when HLA alleles, especially DR and DQ, strongly co-occurred. The study gave a list of 150 to 200 TCR beta chains associated with cytomegalovirus. According to a later genetic analysis, donors in an Asian-associated ancestry cluster had fewer N-insertions in productive TCRs than the approximately 700-donor mean. Specific HLA alleles were associated with some 15,000 TCR beta sequences at a false discovery rate of 0.05 in a later analysis. In both the original and validation cohorts, the classifier was reported to diagnose cytomegalovirus status with high specificity and sensitivity. In an earlier analysis of fewer than 700 of the donors, most TCR beta V segments appeared in productive rearrangements about 87% or about 30% of the time, broadly matching IMGT annotations. Most CMV-associated TCR beta chains appeared to be HLA-restricted in a later analysis, and the HLA associations seemed to be driven largely by CMV exposure. In a later analysis, HLA-associated TCR beta chains were found to be more clonally expanded and to have lower generation probabilities than equally common non-associated chains. The 87-base-pair reads could not distinguish some IMGT-functional V segments, including TRBV6-2 and TRBV6-3, so those segments were excluded. According to a later analysis, parvovirus B19, influenza, CMV and Epstein-Barr virus appeared linked to several top co-occurrence clusters. A later analysis found that TCR association rates varied across HLA loci, with DRB1 alleles showing the most associated TCRs and HLA-C alleles the fewest. Correlated functional status among segregating V segments might reflect linkage disequilibrium, but an unknown experimental factor could not be ruled out. A cluster of highly shared sequence variants was judged likely to be a technical artifact of the sequencing pipeline. Sequencing depth was assumed to be roughly uniform across donors in the presence/absence analyses, though that assumption may not hold. HLA typing was unavailable for some donors at each locus, so association tests used only the typed subset. A further reported finding was that TCR beta sequences accurately predicted the HLA-A and HLA-B alleles for most subjects in the first cohort. Only TCR beta chains were sequenced in this cohort, and the absence of alpha or paired-chain data limited detectable features.

The library was produced with the immunoSEQ multiplex PCR assay. For the multiplex PCR, a mixture combining 60 forward primers for TCR Vbeta segments and 13 reverse primers for TCR Jbeta segments was used. Amplification of the CDR3 region of rearranged TCR beta genes was performed with a multiplex PCR assay on genomic DNA. Amplified TCR beta libraries were sequenced as 87-base-pair reads on the Illumina HiSeq System. The study's own analysis went as follows. In a later analysis, some 80 million unique TCR beta chains were counted across the 500 to 700 repertoires, and some 10 million of these chains were shared by at least two donors. Raw reads were error-corrected and collapsed into unique sequences by a nearest-neighbor algorithm in which closely related sequences were merged to remove PCR and sequencing errors. CDR3 sequences were aligned to IMGT reference sequences to assign V, D and J gene segments. For a sequence to be retained, at least a six-nucleotide match to both a V gene segment and a J gene segment was required. A rearrangement counted as productive if the CDR3 had no stop codons and remained in frame with V and J, and every other rearrangement counted as non-productive. CDR3 was defined according to IMGT convention as the region running from the second conserved V-encoded cysteine to the conserved J-encoded phenylalanine. In an earlier analysis of 550 to 650 of the donors, sequences lacking an unambiguous match to a single V gene segment were excluded. An earlier analysis of several hundred of the donors called V segments functional above 56.7% productive rearrangements and segregating when the between-donor standard deviation exceeded 5%. A statistical classification framework was built for diagnosing cytomegalovirus status from the catalog of TCR beta chain sequences. In a later analysis, TCR nucleotide sequences were compared against IMGT/GENE-DB human TR gene sequences so that V and J genes could be assigned. The TCRdist pipeline was used in a later analysis to assign CDR3 sequences and most-parsimonious VDJ recombination scenarios. In a later analysis, each TCR beta chain was defined by its CDR3 amino acid sequence together with its V-gene family, and reads lacking a unique V-gene family were excluded. To address suspected cross-contamination and a sequencing artifact, a later analysis removed around 600 highly shared, low-generation-probability nucleotide sequences. For each public chain, a later analysis derived a clonal expansion index from normalized ranks of inferred template counts within each repertoire. Generation probabilities in a later analysis came from a VDJ recombination model fitted to out-of-frame rearrangements, and those results were checked against IGoR. Hypergeometric tests were used in a later analysis to score TCR-TCR, TCR-HLA and TCR-CMV co-occurrence, with a repertoire-size bias correction applied to the TCR pairs. To estimate false discovery rates, a later analysis permuted the HLA or CMV assignments 20 times. In a later analysis, co-occurring TCRs were grouped using DBSCAN, and TCRdist sequence similarity was added for clustering within HLA-allele-positive subsets. For co-occurrence clustering, repertoires with fewer than 30,000 or more than 120,000 public chains were excluded, along with several repertoires with anomalous nucleotide sharing. TCRdb limited this immuneACCESS table to in-frame rearrangements with V and J called. A share of clones is missing; checked studies link under half to unresolved V genes, and the rest is unexplained. V and J calls plus clone size are reproduced from that table; the DNA served to infer D and trimming. Recorded for this sample are about 95,000 clones; around 70% of them occurred a single time. The ten largest clones represent more than 12% of the sample.

The sequencing input was PBMCs. This clonotype was obtained from a woman in her forties or fifties in good health and CMV-seropositive. The sequence joins TRBV4-1 to TRBJ2-5, with a tentative D gene TRBD1 over 5 matching bases. The sequenced DNA: TGCGCCAGCAGCCAAGGCTTCCTGAGACAGCAAGAGACCCAGTACTTC. It translates to CASSQGFLRQQETQYF.